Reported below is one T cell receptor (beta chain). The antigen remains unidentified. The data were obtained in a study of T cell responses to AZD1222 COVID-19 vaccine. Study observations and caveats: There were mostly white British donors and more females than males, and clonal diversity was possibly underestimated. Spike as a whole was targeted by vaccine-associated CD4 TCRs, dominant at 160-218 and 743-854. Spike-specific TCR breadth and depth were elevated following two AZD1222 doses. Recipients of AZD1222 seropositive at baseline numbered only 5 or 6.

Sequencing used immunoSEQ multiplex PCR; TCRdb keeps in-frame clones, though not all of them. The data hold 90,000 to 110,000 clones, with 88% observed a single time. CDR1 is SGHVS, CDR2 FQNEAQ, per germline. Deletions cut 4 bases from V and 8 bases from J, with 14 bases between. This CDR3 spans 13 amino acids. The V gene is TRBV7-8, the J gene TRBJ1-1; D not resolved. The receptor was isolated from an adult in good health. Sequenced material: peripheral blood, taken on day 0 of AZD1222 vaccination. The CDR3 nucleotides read TGTGCCAGCAGCTCCCTTTGGGAGGTAGAAGCTTTCTTT. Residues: CASSSLWEVEAFF.